The next 26 T cell receptor beta chains were all read from a single sample in a study of graft-versus-host responses after intestinal transplantation. Only in-frame clones appear in the TCRdb table, and some are missing; sequencing was by immunoSEQ multiplex PCR. Seen here are 90,000 to 120,000 clones, approximately 84% observed once, and the top ten hold roughly 0.9%. The antigens these receptors bind are not known. This specimen was unstimulated CD4+ T cells sorted from spleen or lymph node cells, taken before intestinal transplant. The receptors here all came from a human donor who received an intestinal transplant.

This clone was seen a few times. The V gene is TRBV6-6, the J gene TRBJ2-7, with D possibly called TRBD1 or TRBD2 (5 bases each). Trimming took off 2 bases at V and 3 bases at J, with 14 bases between the two ends. The CDR3 loop spans 15 amino acids. Germline V gene lookup returns CDR1 MNHNY and CDR2 SVGAGI (reference sequence). CDR3 amino acids: CASSYTGTISYEQYF. The CDR3 DNA is TGTGCCAGCAGTTACACGGGGACCATAAGCTACGAGCAGTACTTC.

The chain carries TRBV7-2 and TRBJ2-2, with a possible D match to TRBD2 (5 bases). Trimming removed 4 bases from V and 0 bases from J, with 12 bases in between. The CDR3 loop spans 16 amino acids. Germline V gene data show CDR1 as SGHTA and CDR2 as FQGNSA. The CDR3 coding sequence is TGTGCCAGCAGCTCCCGTCCGACTACGAACACCGGGGAGCTGTTTTTT. This codes for CASSSRPTTNTGELFF. The whole variable domain, remainder taken from reference TRBV7-2 and TRBJ2-2, is GAGVSQSPSNKVTEKGKDVELRCDPISGHTALYWYRQSLGQGLEFLIYFQGNSAPDKSGLPSDRFSAERTGGSVSTLTIQRTQQEDSAVYLCASSSRPTTNTGELFFGEGSRLTVL.

The V call is TRBV27, the J call TRBJ1-4; tentative D call: TRBD1 (5 bases). Germline-derived CDR1 and CDR2 are MNHEY and SMNVEV (reference sequence). V shed 6 bases and J shed 8 bases, with 19 bases lying between them. CDR3 length: 15 residues. As DNA, the CDR3 is TGTGCCAGCAGACTGGGACGCCAGCGGGAGGAAAAACTGTTTTTT. Protein sequence: CASRLGRQREEKLFF.

J is TRBJ2-7 and V is TRBV5-1; possibly TRBD1 for D (6 bases). The CDR3 loop spans 14 amino acids. CDR1 SGHRS and CDR2 YFSETQ come from the germline V gene. Trimming left V 2 bases short and J 2 bases short, with 11 bases between. This CDR3 is CASSFGQGPYEQYF. The DNA of the CDR3 is TGCGCCAGCAGCTTCGGTCAGGGGCCCTACGAGCAGTACTTC. Using reference TRBV5-1 and TRBJ2-7 for the parts outside the CDR3, the full variable domain is KAGVTQTPRYLIKTRGQQVTLSCSPISGHRSVSWYQQTPGQGLQFLFEYFSETQRNKGNFPGRFSGRQFSNSRSEMNVSTLELGDSALYLCASSFGQGPYEQYFGPGTRLTVT.

The CDR3 reads CASSSTLGGSPLEQYF. The DNA of the CDR3 is TGTGCCAGCAGTTCGACGCTGGGCGGGAGCCCACTCGAGCAGTACTTC. V is TRBV6-5 and J is TRBJ2-7; TRBD2 matches at 7 bases. J lost 6 bases, V lost 4 bases, and 15 bases had no gene match. The germline CDR1 and CDR2 sequences are MNHEY and SVGAGI. This CDR3 spans 16 amino acids.

This chain joins TRBV29-1 and TRBJ2-3; perhaps TRBD1 as D (5 bases). Trimming cost V 4 bases and J 1 base, with 6 bases left between them. Per the germline V gene, CDR1 is SQVTM and CDR2 is ANQGSEA. The CDR3 is made up of 12 amino acids. Written as DNA, the CDR3 is TGCAGCGTTGGGGGCGGCACAGATACGCAGTATTTT. This translates into CSVGGGTDTQYF.

The chain combines TRBV2 with TRBJ2-4; 12 bases match TRBD2. J lost 9 bases, V lost 5 bases, and 8 bases had no gene match. The CDR3 totals 15 residues. Germline CDR1 reads SNHLY; CDR2 reads FYNNEI. The CDR3 DNA sequence: TGTGCCAGCAGTCCCTCTAGCGGGGGGGGTACCATTCAGTACTTC. It translates to CASSPSSGGGTIQYF.

The V gene is TRBV4-1, the J gene TRBJ2-7, with D tentatively TRBD1 (6 bases). Trimming took 5 bases from V and 3 from J, leaving 14 bases between them. The CDR3 loop spans 14 amino acids. Germline assignment: CDR1 MGHRA and CDR2 YSYEKL. Here the CDR3 DNA reads TGCGCCAGCAGCGTAACAGGGAGAGGCTACGAGCAGTACTTC. Its translation is CASSVTGRGYEQYF.

A few counts support this clone. The V and J genes are TRBV6-1 and TRBJ1-4, with 8 bases fitting TRBD1. CDR3 size: 15 residues. Germline V gives CDR1 MNHNS, CDR2 SASEGT. V shed 6 bases and J 5 bases; nucleotides not matched to a gene: 8. The DNA of the CDR3 is TGTGCCAGCAGGGACAGACAGGGGCAAAATGAAAAACTGTTTTTT. It yields the protein CASRDRQGQNEKLFF.

The chain is built from TRBV2 and TRBJ1-1; possibly TRBD1 for D (5 bases). CDR1 SNHLY and CDR2 FYNNEI come from the germline V gene. This CDR3 contains 13 residues. The V end was cut by 4 bases, the J end by 6 bases, with 12 bases between. The CDR3 coding sequence is TGTGCCAGCAGTGTAATGACAGACCCTGAAGCTTTCTTT. This codes for CASSVMTDPEAFF.

This chain links TRBV5-1 with TRBJ2-5; 8 positions agree with TRBD2. The CDR3 totals 14 residues. After removal of 4 bases from V and 1 base from J, the junction contained 3 bases not matched to a gene. Germline-derived CDR1 and CDR2 are SGHRS and YFSETQ. The DNA for the CDR3 is TGCGCCAGCAGCCAGACTAGCGTCCAAGAGACCCAGTACTTC. Its protein is CASSQTSVQETQYF.

Only one count was recorded for this clone. The genes are TRBV7-3 and TRBJ2-7; 8 bases align to TRBD2. Per the germline V gene, CDR1 is SGHTA and CDR2 is FQGTGA. CDR3 length: 16 amino acids. The junction had 12 bases not matched to a gene; V was cut back by 5 bases and J by 3 bases. CDR3 loop: CASSRTGTRRIYEQYF. DNA of the CDR3: TGTGCCAGCAGCCGAACCGGGACTAGGAGGATCTACGAGCAGTACTTC. Full variable domain (missing parts from reference TRBV7-3 and TRBJ2-7): GAGVSQTPSNKVTEKGKYVELRCDPISGHTALYWYRQSLGQGPEFLIYFQGTGAADDSGLPNDRFFAVRPEGSVSTLKIQRTERGDSAVYLCASSRTGTRRIYEQYFGPGTRLTVT.

Here the CDR3 DNA reads TGTGCCAGCAAAGGACAGCCTATCACTCACTATGGCTACACCTTC. Amino acids: CASKGQPITHYGYTF. The gene calls are TRBV7-2 and TRBJ1-2; possible D gene TRBD1, 6 bases. Per the germline V gene, CDR1 is SGHTA and CDR2 is FQGNSA. The CDR3 sequence is 15 residues long. With 7 bases removed from V and 3 bases from J, the gap between germline ends came to 18 bases.

This clone has just a few counts. The rearrangement joins TRBV18 to TRBJ2-7, with 7 bases fitting TRBD2. CDR3 length equals 15 residues. Germline CDR1 is KGHSH and CDR2 is LQKENI. The V and J ends lost 0 bases and 7 bases, in that order; junction bases with no gene match: 9. The CDR3 region has the DNA TGTGCCAGCTCACCACCGGGAGGGGCCCCGAGAGAGCAGTACTTC. The encoded protein is CASSPPGGAPREQYF.

The rearrangement links TRBV7-2 to TRBJ2-2, with 7 bases that match TRBD2. Germline trimming cut 5 bases from V and 1 base from J; bases unmatched to any gene: 1. The germline CDR1 and CDR2 sequences are SGHTA and FQGNSA. This CDR3 has 14 amino acids. In DNA, the CDR3 is TGTGCCAGCAGCACGGGGGGGAACACCGGGGAGCTGTTTTTT. Its protein is CASSTGGNTGELFF.

The rearrangement joins TRBV15 to TRBJ1-2, with unresolved D. V was shortened by 3 bases and J by 4 bases, with 12 bases between the two germline ends. The CDR3 loop spans 14 amino acids. Germline lookup yields CDR1 LNHNV and CDR2 YYDKDF (reference sequence). CDR3 nucleotides: TGTGCCACCAGCAGTGGCCGACTTTTCTATGGCTACACCTTC. It is translated as CATSSGRLFYGYTF.

The V gene is TRBV2, the J gene TRBJ2-7, with D perhaps assigned TRBD1 or TRBD2 (5 bases each). From germline, CDR1 is SNHLY and CDR2 FYNNEI. The V and J ends lost 8 bases and 7 bases respectively, with 12 bases between them. The CDR3 is 11 residues long. In nucleotides, the CDR3 is TGTGCCAGCTCAGGGAGCTGGGAGCAGTACTTC. Translated, it gives CASSGSWEQYF.

The sample holds a few counts of this clone. The chain is built from TRBV10-1 and TRBJ1-2; D is perhaps TRBD1 (6 bases). CDR1 WNHNN and CDR2 SYGVQD come from the germline V gene (reference sequence). Trimming took off 4 bases at V and 7 bases at J, with 10 bases between the two ends. The CDR3 spans 12 residues. The chain's CDR3 is CASSVGAGGYTF. The CDR3 region has the DNA TGCGCCAGCAGTGTGGGGGCAGGTGGCTACACCTTC.

Of note for this clone: This specimen includes other DNA sequences encoding the same CDR3. The chain links TRBV5-1 to TRBJ1-2; D not certain. V lost 0 bases and J 1 base, leaving 13 bases between the germline ends. CDR1 and CDR2 from the germline V gene are SGHRS and YFSETQ. The CDR3 length is 16 residues. This CDR3 reads CASSLGASGINYGYTF. The CDR3 DNA reads TGCGCCAGCAGCTTGGGCGCTTCCGGGATTAACTATGGCTACACCTTC.

This clone was seen a few times. J is TRBJ2-7 and V is TRBV10-2, with TRBD1 matching over 12 bases. The CDR3 runs 13 residues. The germline V gene encodes CDR1 WSHSY and CDR2 SAAADI. After removal of 8 bases from V and 6 bases from J, the junction contained 5 bases not matched to a gene. CDR3 protein: CASGGTGGREQYF. The CDR3 coding sequence is TGCGCCAGCGGGGGGACAGGGGGCCGCGAGCAGTACTTC.

The chain carries TRBV29-1 and TRBJ1-1, with a possible D match to TRBD1 (6 bases). V was cut by 2 bases and J by 4 bases, with 11 bases left in between. The germline CDR1 and CDR2 sequences are SQVTM and ANQGSEA. There are 13 residues in the CDR3. The CDR3 is CSVEIGGPTEAFF. CDR3 DNA: TGCAGCGTTGAAATCGGGGGGCCCACTGAAGCTTTCTTT.

This clone was counted at least ten times. This chain connects TRBV5-1 to TRBJ2-7; no definite D call. CDR1 SGHRS and CDR2 YFSETQ come from the germline V gene. The ends were cut back, 1 base at V and 0 bases at J, with 5 bases in the middle. The CDR3 is 13 residues long. The CDR3 coding sequence is TGCGCCAGCAGCTTGCCTCTCTCCTACGAGCAGTACTTC. As protein: CASSLPLSYEQYF.

The chain has TRBV18 and TRBJ2-7, with TRBD1 matching 11 bases. The J call may be in error: the DNA end matches TRBJ2-5 better. Germline values: CDR1 KGHSH, CDR2 LQKENI. The CDR3 spans 14 residues. This CDR3 reads CASRGTGGQETQYF. The CDR3 region has the DNA TGTGCCAGCCGTGGGACAGGGGGGCAAGAGACCCAGTACTTC.

The V call is TRBV29-1, the J call TRBJ2-7, with 8 bases that match TRBD1. The CDR3 sequence is 13 residues long. After removal of 4 bases from V and 3 bases from J, the junction contained 5 bases not matched to a gene. Germline-derived CDR1 and CDR2 are SQVTM and ANQGSEA. This chain's CDR3 is CSVGDRGLYEQYF. CDR3 bases: TGCAGCGTTGGTGACAGGGGACTCTACGAGCAGTACTTC.

The chain employs TRBV7-9 and TRBJ2-5; D gene unclear. Germline values: CDR1 SEHNR, CDR2 FQNEAQ (reference sequence). The CDR3 is 12 amino acids. The ends were cut back, 5 bases at V and 1 base at J, with 5 bases in the middle. Here the CDR3 DNA reads TGTGCCAGCAGCCTAACCCAAGAGACCCAGTACTTC. Protein product: CASSLTQETQYF.

The chain employs TRBV4-2 and TRBJ1-2; a weak D match, TRBD1 (5 bases). Trimming cost V 0 bases and J 2 bases, with 7 bases left between them. The CDR3 contains 14 residues. Germline V CDR1 and CDR2: LGHNA, YNFKEQ. CDR3 amino acids: CASSQDKGNYGYTF. The DNA for the CDR3 is TGTGCCAGCAGCCAAGATAAGGGGAACTATGGCTACACCTTC.